This T cell receptor (beta chain) was captured by sequencing in a study of identical twins (dated by TCRdb to 2016 to 2018). At the level of the whole study: The study deep-sequenced TCR alpha and beta repertoires from monozygotic twins, unrelated adults of various ages and cord blood to test whether fetal clonotypes persist. To rule out contamination, the twin experiments were replicated at different times with different library preparation protocols.

To prepare the library, 5' RACE was applied. TCRdb names Illumina HiSeq 2000 as the instrument used. Template switching introduced a universal primer binding site; the final cDNA contained a unique molecular identifier, enabling accurate counting of TCR cDNA molecules. Specific primers in the conserved constant-segment region were used to synthesize first-strand cDNA for the TCR alpha and beta chains. To control for contamination, every cDNA library was double barcoded, receiving both a SMART-Mk sample barcode and Illumina barcodes. TruSeq adapter sequences along with Illumina sample barcodes were introduced in two successive PCR steps. The TCR alpha and beta cDNA libraries were sequenced on the Illumina HiSeq platform using custom primers. Regarding the original processing steps: Raw reads were processed with MiGEC to extract unique molecular identifiers, and MiXCR was used to determine CDR3 positions. For each individual, recombination models were inferred using an EM algorithm with the repgenHMM and IGoR tools. Shared clonotypes were analyzed with the tcR package in R, and sharing was normalized by the product of cloneset sizes. To study raw recombination free of thymic and clonal selection effects, out-of-frame nonproductive sequences were analyzed. TCRdb reanalyzed the raw reads on its own, using fastp at Q25 for trimming and MiXCR for clone calling, and kept in-frame beta chains. Each CDR3 protein gets just one entry, which takes the most common genes and DNA from the rows behind it. TCRdb, not the authors, supplied the V and J calls. This sample is represented by 450,000 or so distinct CDR3 sequences; 11% to 15% of them were singletons. The ten top clones hold 0.4% to 0.55% of the sample.

V and J are truncated by 0 bases and 2 bases respectively, leaving an intervening sequence of 10 bases. Taken from cysteine to phenylalanine, the CDR3 has 15 residues. Only the CDR3 part of the read is kept: 45 bases, read in frame from the first base. From a lookup of the germline V gene, CDR1 and CDR2 are MNHEY and SVGEGT. What the study reported, not specific to this receptor: In monozygotic twins, recombination models systematically underestimated out-of-frame TCR alpha sharing, but the models matched the sharing seen between unrelated individuals. Zero-insertion analyses could be partly confounded by invariant T cells such as MAIT and iNKT, though diverse VJ usage argued against such confounding for most clonotypes. Abundant cord blood beta clonotypes carried fewer insertions; young adult naive repertoires showed a weaker similar trend, while memory repertoires showed none. Compared with coincidental sharing between unrelated individuals, out-of-frame TCR alpha sequences shared between twins showed an excess of sequences with low generation probability. Excess twin sharing in beta out-of-frame sequences was weaker because fewer shared sequences lowered the signal-to-noise ratio. Because the same donors could not be followed over many years, the conclusions depended on cross-sectional statistical analysis.

This clonotype was detected only a few times. Its recognized antigen is unknown. No quality values exist for individual bases; no much larger clone is one base distant. Every donor was a healthy Caucasian. The twin cohort comprised three pairs of female monozygotic twins, all aged about 18 to 30 years. Positive isolation kits from Invitrogen were used to isolate CD4+ and CD8+ T cell populations. The same specimen was also included in a second study, on yellow fever vaccine responses in identical twins. Drawing on the second study: The T cell response to vaccination in identical twins was reported by the authors to appear partly convergent and partly personalized. In the study, vaccine-responding T cell clones were precisely tracked in identical twins.

The receptor's source is a woman aged 18-29 years in good health. Sample: CD4+ T cells sorted from blood. Recombination joined TRBV6-2 or TRBV6-3 with TRBJ2-5, with no reliable assignment of the D segment. In nucleotides, the sequence is TGTGCCAGCAGTTACTCGGTTAGTGAGCAAGAGACCCAGTACTTC. Protein translation: CASSYSVSEQETQYF.